Listed below are T cell receptor beta chains from one sample, sequenced in a study of control samples from healthy donors and cancer patients. The protocol was immunoSEQ multiplex PCR, while the TCRdb copy is restricted to in-frame clones and leaves out a portion. The data show 120,000 or so clones, 85% to 90% seen once. The sequenced sample was PBMCs. The receptors shown here come from a woman aged 55-69 years with lung cancer. The conserved cysteine and the conserved F or W are not part of the CDR3 here. D genes are given only for firm matches. Size is omitted from some rows. Given values are once, few, many or a class for expanded clones.

D gene,V gene,clone size,J gene,CDR3 protein
-,TRBV5-1,-,TRBJ2-2,ASSLAAGPNTGELF
TRBD2,TRBV7-4,-,TRBJ2-3,ASSCFRGEAATDTQY
TRBD2,TRBV3-1/TRBV3-2,once,TRBJ2-3,ASSSPSGTWY
-,TRBV27,-,TRBJ1-2,ASSSPGYGYT
TRBD2,TRBV7-2,-,TRBJ2-7,ASSQGGPGAYEQY
TRBD2,TRBV6-2/TRBV6-3,once,TRBJ2-2,ASSRISGGAGELF
-,TRBV5-1,-,TRBJ2-1,ASSTGKPGHEQF
-,TRBV3-1/TRBV3-2,few,TRBJ2-5,ASSHSETQETQY
-,TRBV7-6,-,TRBJ2-3,ASSLRQAPTDTQY
-,TRBV5-1,-,TRBJ2-7,ASSFLQGSEQY
TRBD1,TRBV5-1,-,TRBJ1-5,ASSSTGDQPQH
TRBD2,TRBV7-6,-,TRBJ2-3,ASSSSSGITDTQY
-,TRBV5-8,-,TRBJ1-5,ASSPTGPHQPQH
-,TRBV4-2,-,TRBJ2-3,ASSQEVSPTDTQY
-,TRBV5-4,-,TRBJ2-3,ASSLDRRNTDTQY
-,TRBV6-5,few,TRBJ2-6,ASSPTGSGANVLT
TRBD1,TRBV7-9,once,TRBJ1-5,ASSLGTGGNNQPQH
-,TRBV10-3,-,TRBJ2-1,AISEQSGYNEQF
TRBD1,TRBV7-2,-,TRBJ1-4,ASSSTPQGVNEKLF
-,TRBV7-2,-,TRBJ1-6,ASSLPIPGSPLH
-,TRBV3-1/TRBV3-2,few,TRBJ1-6,ASSRWGQENSPLH
-,TRBV12-2,-,TRBJ2-7,ASRQSSSGSLYYEQY
-,TRBV18,-,TRBJ1-2,ASSPDGRYGYT
-,TRBV14,few,TRBJ1-2,ASSPPGATNYGYT
TRBD2,TRBV27,-,TRBJ2-2,ASSLPGLAGRGELF
-,TRBV18,-,TRBJ1-1,ASSPNVIEALEAF
-,TRBV7-8,-,TRBJ1-2,ASSLNEAQGLGGYT
TRBD1,TRBV5-4,-,TRBJ2-7,ASSPGQGGSYEQY
-,TRBV18,-,TRBJ1-2,ASSPPPGAGYGYT
-,TRBV25-1,-,TRBJ1-6,ASSGGFDNSPLH
-,TRBV6-1,-,TRBJ2-3,ASSEAGTWGLADTSTDTQY
TRBD2,TRBV12-3/TRBV12-4,once,TRBJ2-7,ASNQRAGGPQY
TRBD1,TRBV4-3,-,TRBJ1-5,ASSQTQGHQPQH
-,TRBV27,-,TRBJ2-7,ASSLIRGRHDYEQY
-,TRBV2,-,TRBJ1-5,ASSGGGDQPQH